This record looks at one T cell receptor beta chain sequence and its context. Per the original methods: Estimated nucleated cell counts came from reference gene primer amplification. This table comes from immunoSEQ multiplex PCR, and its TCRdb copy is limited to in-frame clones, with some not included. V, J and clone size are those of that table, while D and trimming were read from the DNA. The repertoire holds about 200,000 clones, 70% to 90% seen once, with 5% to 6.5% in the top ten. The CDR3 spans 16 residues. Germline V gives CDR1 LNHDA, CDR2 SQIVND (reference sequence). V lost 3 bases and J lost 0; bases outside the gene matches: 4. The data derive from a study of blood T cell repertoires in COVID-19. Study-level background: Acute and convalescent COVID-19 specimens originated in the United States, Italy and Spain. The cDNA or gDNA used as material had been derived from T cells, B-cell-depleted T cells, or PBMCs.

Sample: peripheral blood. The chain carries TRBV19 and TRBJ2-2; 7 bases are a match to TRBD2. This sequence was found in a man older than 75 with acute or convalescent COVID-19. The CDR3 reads CASSMVGGPNTGELFF. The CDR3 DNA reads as TGTGCCAGTAGTATGGTGGGAGGGCCGAACACCGGGGAGCTGTTTTTT.